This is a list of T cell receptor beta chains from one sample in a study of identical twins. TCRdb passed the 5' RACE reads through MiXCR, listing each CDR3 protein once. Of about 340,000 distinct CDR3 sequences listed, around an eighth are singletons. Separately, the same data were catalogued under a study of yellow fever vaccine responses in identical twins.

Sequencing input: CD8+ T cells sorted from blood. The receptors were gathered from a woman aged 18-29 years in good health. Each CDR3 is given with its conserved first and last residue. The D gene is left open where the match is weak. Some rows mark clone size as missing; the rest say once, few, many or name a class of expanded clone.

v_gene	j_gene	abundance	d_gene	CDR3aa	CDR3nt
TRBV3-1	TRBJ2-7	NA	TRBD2	CASSQITPGQRTSGSTEQYF	TGTGCCAGCAGCCAGATAACGCCGGGACAGAGGACTAGCGGGAGTACCGAGCAGTACTTC
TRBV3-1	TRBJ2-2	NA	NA	CASSQWYGENTGELFF	TGTGCCAGCAGCCAATGGTACGGGGAGAACACCGGGGAGCTGTTTTTT
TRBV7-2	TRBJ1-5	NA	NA	CASSVGWTAAQPQHF	TGTGCCAGCAGCGTGGGATGGACAGCAGCACAGCCCCAGCATTTT
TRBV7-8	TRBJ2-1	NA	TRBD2	CASSSPVAGDNEQFF	TGTGCCAGCAGCTCCCCTGTAGCGGGGGACAATGAGCAGTTCTTC
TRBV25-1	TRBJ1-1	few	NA	CASSEWAFSEAFF	TGTGCCAGCAGTGAATGGGCATTTAGTGAAGCTTTCTTT
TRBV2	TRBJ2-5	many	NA	CASSELGDQETQYF	TGTGCCAGCAGTGAGTTAGGCGATCAAGAGACCCAGTACTTC
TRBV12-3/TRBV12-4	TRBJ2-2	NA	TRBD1	CASRPSMAGGKWNTGELFF	TGTGCCAGCAGACCTTCCATGGCAGGGGGAAAATGGAACACCGGGGAGCTGTTTTTT
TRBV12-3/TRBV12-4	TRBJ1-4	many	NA	CASSLIGGPNEKLFF	TGTGCCAGCAGTTTAATTGGGGGGCCTAATGAAAAACTGTTTTTT
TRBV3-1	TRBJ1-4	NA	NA	CASSQDLGSSGGFEKLFF	TGTGCCAGCAGCCAAGATCTGGGGTCTTCGGGGGGATTTGAAAAACTGTTTTTT
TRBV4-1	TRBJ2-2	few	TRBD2	CASSQVAGNTGELFF	TGCGCCAGCAGCCAAGTAGCGGGAAACACCGGGGAGCTGTTTTTT
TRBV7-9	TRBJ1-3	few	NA	CASSLGQIDTIYF	TGTGCCAGCAGCTTAGGACAAATCGACACCATATATTTT
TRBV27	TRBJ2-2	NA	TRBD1	CASLGQGAGELFF	TGTGCCAGTCTGGGACAGGGGGCCGGGGAGCTGTTTTTT
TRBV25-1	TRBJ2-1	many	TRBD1	CASSERTGDREQFF	TGTGCCAGCAGTGAACGGACAGGGGATAGAGAGCAGTTCTTC
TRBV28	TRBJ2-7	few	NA	CATKNRNSYEQYF	TGTGCCACGAAAAACAGGAACTCCTACGAGCAGTACTTC
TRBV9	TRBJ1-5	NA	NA	CASSGGRLDQPQHF	TGTGCCAGCAGCGGGGGGCGCTTGGATCAGCCCCAGCATTTT
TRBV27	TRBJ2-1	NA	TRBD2	CASSSLTSGSWDNEQFF	TGTGCCAGCAGTAGTTTGACCAGCGGGAGCTGGGACAATGAGCAGTTCTTC
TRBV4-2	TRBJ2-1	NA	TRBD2	CASSSGTSSHNEQFF	TGTGCCAGCAGTTCCGGGACTAGCTCCCACAATGAGCAGTTCTTC
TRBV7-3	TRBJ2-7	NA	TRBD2	CASSVGAGGSNEQYF	TGTGCCAGCAGCGTAGGAGCGGGAGGGTCCAACGAGCAGTACTTC
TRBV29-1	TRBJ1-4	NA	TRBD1	CSVQGLGKLFF	TGCAGCGTACAGGGGTTGGGAAAACTGTTTTTT
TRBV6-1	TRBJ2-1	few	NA	CASGPTSYNEQFF	TGTGCCAGCGGGCCGACGTCCTACAATGAGCAGTTCTTC
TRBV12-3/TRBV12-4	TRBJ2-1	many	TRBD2	CASSSLAGGYNEQFF	TGTGCCAGCAGCTCGCTGGCGGGGGGATACAATGAGCAGTTCTTC
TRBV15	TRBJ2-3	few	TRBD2	CATSIAGGSTDTQYF	TGTGCCACCAGCATAGCGGGGGGAAGCACAGATACGCAGTATTTT
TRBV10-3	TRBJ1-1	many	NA	CAISVGNTEAFF	TGTGCCATCAGTGTGGGTAACACTGAAGCTTTCTTT
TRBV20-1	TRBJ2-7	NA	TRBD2	CSARDLGEGSYEQYF	TGCAGTGCTAGAGATCTAGGGGAGGGCTCCTACGAGCAGTACTTC
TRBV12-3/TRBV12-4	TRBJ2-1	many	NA	CASSLSPGAYNEQFF	TGTGCCAGCAGTCTAAGCCCCGGTGCCTACAATGAGCAGTTCTTC
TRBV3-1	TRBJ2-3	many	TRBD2	CASSPIWGGARYTDTQYF	TGTGCCAGCAGCCCCATTTGGGGAGGGGCCCGATACACAGATACGCAGTATTTT
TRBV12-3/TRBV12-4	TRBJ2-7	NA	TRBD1	CASSSMDRGIFEQYF	TGTGCCAGCAGCTCTATGGACAGGGGTATTTTCGAGCAGTACTTC
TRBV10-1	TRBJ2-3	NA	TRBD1	CASNPQGEDTQYF	TGCGCCAGCAACCCTCAGGGGGAAGATACGCAGTATTTT
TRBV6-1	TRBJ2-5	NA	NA	CASSPGDPRRGETQYF	TGTGCCAGCAGCCCCGGGGACCCAAGGCGGGGTGAGACCCAGTACTTC
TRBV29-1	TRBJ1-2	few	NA	CSVEDRALVYGYTF	TGCAGCGTTGAAGATCGGGCCCTGGTCTATGGCTACACCTTC
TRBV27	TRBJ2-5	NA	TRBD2	CASSSDQRGRVETQYF	TGTGCCAGCAGTTCGGACCAGCGGGGGCGGGTGGAGACCCAGTACTTC
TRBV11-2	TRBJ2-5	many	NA	CASSLDFGSGSGETQYF	TGTGCCAGCAGCTTAGACTTCGGGTCCGGGAGTGGAGAGACCCAGTACTTC
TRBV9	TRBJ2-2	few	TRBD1	CASSARQGAGTGELFF	TGTGCCAGCAGCGCGCGACAGGGGGCCGGCACCGGGGAGCTGTTTTTT
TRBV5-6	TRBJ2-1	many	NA	CASSLAGGELSYNEQFF	TGTGCCAGCAGCTTGGCAGGTGGGGAACTGTCCTACAATGAGCAGTTCTTC
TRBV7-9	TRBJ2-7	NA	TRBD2	CASSPSSSGISYEQYF	TGTGCCAGCAGCCCTAGCTCTAGCGGGATCTCCTACGAGCAGTACTTC
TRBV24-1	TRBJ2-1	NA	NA	CATSDFRGDYFF	TGTGCCACCAGTGATTTTCGGGGAGATTATTTCTTC
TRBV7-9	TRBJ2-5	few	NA	CASSSRLDQETQYF	TGTGCCAGCAGCTCAAGACTGGACCAAGAGACCCAGTACTTC
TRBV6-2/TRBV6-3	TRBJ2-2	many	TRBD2	CASSGLADTGELFF	TGTGCCAGCAGTGGGCTAGCGGACACCGGGGAGCTGTTTTTT
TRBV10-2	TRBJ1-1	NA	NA	CASSVGDEAFF	TGCGCCAGCAGTGTCGGGGATGAAGCTTTCTTT
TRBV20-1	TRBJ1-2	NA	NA	CSAPWGAQVPNYGYTF	TGCAGTGCTCCATGGGGGGCCCAAGTTCCTAACTATGGCTACACCTTC
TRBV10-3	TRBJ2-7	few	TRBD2	CAISESRLAGGYEQYF	TGTGCCATCAGTGAGTCTCGACTAGCGGGAGGCTACGAGCAGTACTTC
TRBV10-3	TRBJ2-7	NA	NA	CAISESAGPLEQYF	TGTGCCATCAGTGAGTCTGCAGGGCCCTTAGAGCAGTACTTC
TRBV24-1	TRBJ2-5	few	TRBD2	CATSDVTSGAQETQYF	TGTGCCACCAGTGATGTGACTAGCGGGGCGCAAGAGACCCAGTACTTC
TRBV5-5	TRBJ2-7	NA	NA	CASSLGKVRYGQYF	TGTGCCAGCAGCTTGGGGAAAGTCCGTTACGGGCAGTACTTC
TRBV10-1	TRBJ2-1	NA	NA	CASSLLVGNEQFF	TGCGCCAGCAGTTTGCTCGTCGGCAATGAGCAGTTCTTC
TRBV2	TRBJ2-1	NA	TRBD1	CAISTGYNEQFF	TGTGCCATATCGACAGGGTACAATGAGCAGTTCTTC
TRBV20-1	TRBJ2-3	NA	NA	CSARWRGHTDTQYF	TGCAGTGCTAGATGGCGGGGGCACACAGATACGCAGTATTTT
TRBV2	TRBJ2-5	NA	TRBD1	CASSDWQGVEETQYF	TGTGCCAGCAGTGATTGGCAGGGGGTGGAGGAGACCCAGTACTTC
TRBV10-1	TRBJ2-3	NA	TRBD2	CASSEFSGSPDTQYF	TGCGCCAGCAGTGAGTTTAGCGGGAGTCCAGATACGCAGTATTTT
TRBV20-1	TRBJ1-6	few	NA	CSARDLQALDSPLHF	TGCAGTGCTAGAGATCTACAGGCCCTGGATTCACCCCTCCACTTT
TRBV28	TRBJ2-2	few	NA	CASSFRGGFTGELFF	TGTGCCAGCAGTTTTAGAGGGGGTTTCACCGGGGAGCTGTTTTTT
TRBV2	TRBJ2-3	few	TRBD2	CASSDSSGDTDTQYF	TGTGCCAGCAGTGATTCTAGCGGGGACACAGATACGCAGTATTTT
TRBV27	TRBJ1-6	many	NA	CASSLTNNSPLHF	TGTGCCAGCAGTCTTACTAATAATTCACCCCTCCACTTT
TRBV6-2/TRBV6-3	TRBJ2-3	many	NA	CASSPTERDTQYF	TGTGCCAGCAGCCCGACGGAACGGGATACGCAGTATTTT
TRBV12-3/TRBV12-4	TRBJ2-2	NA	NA	CASDKWGGADTGELFF	TGTGCCAGCGATAAATGGGGGGGGGCCGACACCGGGGAGCTGTTTTTT